This TCR beta chain comes out of a study of neurological immune-mediated disorders. Study observations and caveats: The greatest degree of TCR clonal expansion was observed in HTLV-1-associated myelopathy, with the lowest in multiple sclerosis, below that of healthy controls.

This clonotype was seen ten or more times. Its antigen is unknown. The cDNA was generated through 5'RACE incorporating 10-nucleotide random UMIs. TCRdb analysed the 5' RACE reads with MiXCR anew, one entry per CDR3 protein. Seen here are tens of thousands of distinct CDR3 sequences, about 9.4% observed once, and the top ten hold roughly 5.2%. The V segment lost 1 base and the J segment 3 bases; nucleotides outside the gene matches: 3. The CDR3 loop spans 14 amino acids. From germline, CDR1 is DFQATT and CDR2 SNEGSKA (reference sequence). The chain combines TRBV20-1 with TRBJ2-3; TRBD2 agrees at 8 bases. This clonotype was obtained from a man aged 70-80 years with HTLV-1-associated myelopathy (HAM/TSP). Sequenced sample: PBMCs. The CDR3 sequence is CSARVIAGTDTQYF. The CDR3 coding sequence is TGCAGTGCTAGAGTCATAGCGGGAACAGATACGCAGTATTTT.